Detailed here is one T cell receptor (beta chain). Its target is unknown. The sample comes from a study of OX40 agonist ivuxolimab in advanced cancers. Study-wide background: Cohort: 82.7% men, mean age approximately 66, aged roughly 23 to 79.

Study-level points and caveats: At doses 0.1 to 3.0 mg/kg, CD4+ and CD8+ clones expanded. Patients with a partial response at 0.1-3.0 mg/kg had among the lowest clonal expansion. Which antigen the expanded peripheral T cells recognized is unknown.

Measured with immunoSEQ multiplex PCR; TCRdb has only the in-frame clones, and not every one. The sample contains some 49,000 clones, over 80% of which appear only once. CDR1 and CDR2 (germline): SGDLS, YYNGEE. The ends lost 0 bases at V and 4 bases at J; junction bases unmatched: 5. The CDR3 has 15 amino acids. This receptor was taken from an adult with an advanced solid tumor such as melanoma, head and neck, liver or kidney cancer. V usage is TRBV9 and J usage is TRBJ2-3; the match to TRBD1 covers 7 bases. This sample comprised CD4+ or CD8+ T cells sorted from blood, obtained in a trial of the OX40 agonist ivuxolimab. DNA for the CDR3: TGTGCCAGCAGCGTAGCACAGGGGCGCGCAGATACGCAGTATTTT. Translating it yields CASSVAQGRADTQYF.